This TCR beta chain was documented in a study of T-cell reconstitution after alpha-beta-depleted transplantation in children. Unique molecular identifiers were used in preparing the TCRbeta library. Using its own MiXCR run on the PCR reads, TCRdb lists one record per CDR3 protein. The sample carries a few hundred thousand distinct CDR3 sequences, around 16% recorded once. The sequencing here drew on PBMCs from the stem cell graft donor, taken from the stem cell graft. The receptor was isolated from a human donor who donated a stem cell graft to a child with acute lymphoblastic leukemia.

CDR3 protein: CASGQGTGNSPLHF. As DNA, the CDR3 is TGTGCCAGCGGCCAAGGGACAGGGAATTCACCCCTCCACTTT. The chain joins TRBV7-3 to TRBJ1-6; 9 bases map to TRBD1. The CDR3 is 14 residues long. Germline assignment: CDR1 SGHTA and CDR2 FQGTGA. V dropped 8 bases and J dropped 7; count of bases not matched to a gene: 6. Looking up the rest from reference TRBV7-3 and TRBJ1-6 gives the full variable domain: GAGVSQTPSNKVTEKGKYVELRCDPISGHTALYWYRQSLGQGPEFLIYFQGTGAADDSGLPNDRFFAVRPEGSVSTLKIQRTERGDSAVYLCASGQGTGNSPLHFGNGTRLTVT.